This entry is about one TCR beta chain. The sample belongs to a study of blood T cell repertoires in COVID-19. Per the germline V gene, CDR1 is SGHDN and CDR2 is FVKESK. J lost 2 bases, V lost 3 bases, and 3 bases had no gene match. This CDR3 is 15 amino acids long. Here immunoSEQ multiplex PCR was the method, and the copy in TCRdb shows in-frame clones only, minus some. The sample has roughly 140,000 clones; over 70% are singletons. This rearrangement joins TRBV14 to TRBJ2-7, with 11 nucleotides matching TRBD2. This receptor was identified in a woman aged 55 to 70 with acute or convalescent COVID-19. Sequencing input: peripheral blood. The CDR3 coding sequence is TGTGCCAGCAGCCACGGGACTAGCGGAACCTACGAGCAGTACTTC. Protein sequence: CASSHGTSGTYEQYF.